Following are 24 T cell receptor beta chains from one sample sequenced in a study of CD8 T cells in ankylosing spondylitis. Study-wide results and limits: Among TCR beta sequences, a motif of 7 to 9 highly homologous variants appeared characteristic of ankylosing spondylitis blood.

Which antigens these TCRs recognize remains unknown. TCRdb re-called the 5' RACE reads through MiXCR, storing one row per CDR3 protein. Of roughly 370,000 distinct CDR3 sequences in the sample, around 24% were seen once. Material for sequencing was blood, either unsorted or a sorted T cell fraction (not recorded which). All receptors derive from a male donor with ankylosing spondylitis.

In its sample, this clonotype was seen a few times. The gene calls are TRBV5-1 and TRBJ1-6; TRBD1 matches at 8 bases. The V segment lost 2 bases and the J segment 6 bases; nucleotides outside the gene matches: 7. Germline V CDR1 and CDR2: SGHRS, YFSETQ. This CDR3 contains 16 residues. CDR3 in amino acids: CASSFDRGISNSPLHF. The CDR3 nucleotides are TGCGCCAGCAGCTTTGACAGGGGAATCTCTAATTCACCCCTCCACTTT.

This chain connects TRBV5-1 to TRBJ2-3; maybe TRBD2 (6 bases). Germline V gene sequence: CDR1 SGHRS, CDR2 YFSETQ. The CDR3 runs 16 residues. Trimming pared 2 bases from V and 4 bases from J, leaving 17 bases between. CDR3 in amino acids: CASSFRTGDMADTQYF. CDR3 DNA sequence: TGCGCCAGCAGCTTTAGAACGGGAGATATGGCAGATACGCAGTATTTT.

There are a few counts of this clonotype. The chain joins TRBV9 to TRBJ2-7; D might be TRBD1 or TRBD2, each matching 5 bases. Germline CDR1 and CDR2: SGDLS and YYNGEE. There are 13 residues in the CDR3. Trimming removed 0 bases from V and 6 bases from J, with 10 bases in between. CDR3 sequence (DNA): TGTGCCAGCAGCGTAGGGGACCTATCCGAGCAGTACTTC. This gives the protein CASSVGDLSEQYF.

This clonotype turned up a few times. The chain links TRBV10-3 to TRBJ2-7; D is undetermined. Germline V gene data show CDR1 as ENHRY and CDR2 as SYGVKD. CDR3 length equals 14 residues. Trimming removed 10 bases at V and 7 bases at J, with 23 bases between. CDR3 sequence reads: CATRDPKGVWEQYF. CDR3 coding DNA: TGTGCCACGAGAGACCCGAAAGGCGTATGGGAGCAGTACTTC.

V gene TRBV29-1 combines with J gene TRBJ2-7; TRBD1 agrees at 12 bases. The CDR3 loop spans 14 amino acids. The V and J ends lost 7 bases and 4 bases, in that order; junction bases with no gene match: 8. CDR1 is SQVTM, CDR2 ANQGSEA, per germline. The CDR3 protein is CSARGQGAAYEQYF. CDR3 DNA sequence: TGCAGCGCCAGGGGACAGGGGGCAGCGTACGAGCAGTACTTC.

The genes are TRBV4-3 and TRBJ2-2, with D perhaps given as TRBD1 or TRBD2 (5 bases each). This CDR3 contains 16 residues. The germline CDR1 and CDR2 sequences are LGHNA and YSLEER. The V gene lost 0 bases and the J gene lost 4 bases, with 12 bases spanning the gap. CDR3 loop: CASSQDMPGPTGELFF. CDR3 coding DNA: TGCGCCAGCAGCCAAGATATGCCGGGACCCACCGGGGAGCTGTTTTTT.

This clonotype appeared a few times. This CDR3 is CASSEQRAMSYTF. The CDR3 nucleotides read TGTGCCAGCAGTGAACAGAGGGCTATGAGCTACACCTTC. This chain connects TRBV6-1 to TRBJ1-2; D call uncertain. V dropped 2 bases and J dropped 9 bases, with 13 bases sitting between them. The CDR3 length is 13 residues. Germline CDR1 and CDR2: MNHNS and SASEGT.

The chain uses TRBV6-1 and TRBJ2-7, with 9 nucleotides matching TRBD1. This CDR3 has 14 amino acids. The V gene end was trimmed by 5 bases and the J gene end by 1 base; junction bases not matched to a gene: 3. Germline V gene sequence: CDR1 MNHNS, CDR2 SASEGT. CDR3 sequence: CASSRQGGSYEQYF. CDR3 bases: TGTGCCAGCAGTCGACAGGGGGGGTCCTACGAGCAGTACTTC.

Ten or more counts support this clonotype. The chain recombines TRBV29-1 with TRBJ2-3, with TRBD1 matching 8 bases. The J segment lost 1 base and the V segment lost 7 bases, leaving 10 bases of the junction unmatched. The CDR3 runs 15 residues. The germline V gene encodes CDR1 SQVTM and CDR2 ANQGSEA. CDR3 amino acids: CSAPPKGQGTDTQYF. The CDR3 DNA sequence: TGCAGCGCCCCGCCAAAGGGACAGGGCACAGATACGCAGTATTTT.

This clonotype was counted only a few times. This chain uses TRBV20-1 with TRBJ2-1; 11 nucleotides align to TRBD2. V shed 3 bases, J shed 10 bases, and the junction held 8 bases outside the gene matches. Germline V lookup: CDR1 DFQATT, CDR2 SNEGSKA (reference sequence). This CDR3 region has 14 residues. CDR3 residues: CSASTSGGSREQFF. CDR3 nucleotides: TGCAGTGCTAGCACTAGCGGGGGCTCACGGGAGCAGTTCTTC.

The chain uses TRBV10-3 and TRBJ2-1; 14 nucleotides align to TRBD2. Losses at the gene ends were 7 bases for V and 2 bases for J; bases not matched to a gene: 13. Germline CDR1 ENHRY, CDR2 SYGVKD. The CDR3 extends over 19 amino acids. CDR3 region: CAITPTSGRAKVPYNEQFF. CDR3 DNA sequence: TGTGCCATCACCCCGACTAGCGGGAGGGCCAAGGTCCCCTACAATGAGCAGTTCTTC.

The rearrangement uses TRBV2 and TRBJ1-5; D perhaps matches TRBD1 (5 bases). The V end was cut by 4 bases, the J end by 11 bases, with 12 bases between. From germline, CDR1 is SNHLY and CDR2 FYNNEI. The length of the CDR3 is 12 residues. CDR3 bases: TGTGCCAGCAGTGTTGGGGACGTGGCCCAGCATTTT. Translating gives CASSVGDVAQHF.

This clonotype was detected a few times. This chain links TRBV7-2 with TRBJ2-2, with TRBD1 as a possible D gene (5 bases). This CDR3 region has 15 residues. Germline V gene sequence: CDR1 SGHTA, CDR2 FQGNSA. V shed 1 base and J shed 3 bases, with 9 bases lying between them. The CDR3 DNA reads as TGTGCCAGCAGCTTAGTTGGGGCGGACACCGGGGAGCTGTTTTTT. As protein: CASSLVGADTGELFF.

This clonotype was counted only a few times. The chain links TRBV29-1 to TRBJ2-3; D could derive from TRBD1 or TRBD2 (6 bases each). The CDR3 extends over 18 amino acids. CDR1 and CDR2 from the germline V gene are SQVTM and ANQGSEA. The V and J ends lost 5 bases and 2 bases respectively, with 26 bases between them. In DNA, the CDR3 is TGCAGCGTTTCCGGATGGATGGAGGGGGAAGGGTACACAGATACGCAGTATTTT. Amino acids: CSVSGWMEGEGYTDTQYF.

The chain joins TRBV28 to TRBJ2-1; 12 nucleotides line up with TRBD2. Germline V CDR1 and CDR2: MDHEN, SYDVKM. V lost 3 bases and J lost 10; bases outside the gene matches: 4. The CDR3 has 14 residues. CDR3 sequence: CASSFILAGGEQFF. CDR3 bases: TGTGCCAGCAGTTTTATACTAGCGGGAGGCGAGCAGTTCTTC.

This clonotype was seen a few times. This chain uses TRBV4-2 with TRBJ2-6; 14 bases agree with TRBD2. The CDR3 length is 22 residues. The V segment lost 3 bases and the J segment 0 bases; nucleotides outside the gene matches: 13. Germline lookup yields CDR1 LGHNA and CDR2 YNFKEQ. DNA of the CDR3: TGTGCCAGCAGCCAGGAGGGACTAGCGGGAGTCGCAATAAGCTCTGGGGCCAACGTCCTGACTTTC. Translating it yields CASSQEGLAGVAISSGANVLTF.

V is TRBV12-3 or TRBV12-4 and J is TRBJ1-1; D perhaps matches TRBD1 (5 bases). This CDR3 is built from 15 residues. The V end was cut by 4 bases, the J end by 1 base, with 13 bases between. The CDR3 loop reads CASSSLAGRNTEAFF. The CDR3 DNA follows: TGTGCCAGCAGTTCACTAGCAGGGAGGAACACTGAAGCTTTCTTT.

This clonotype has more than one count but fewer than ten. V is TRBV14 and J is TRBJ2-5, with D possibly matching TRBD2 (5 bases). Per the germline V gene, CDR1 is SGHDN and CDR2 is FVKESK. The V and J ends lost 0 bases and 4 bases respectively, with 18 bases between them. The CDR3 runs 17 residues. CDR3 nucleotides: TGTGCCAGCAGCCAAGAGCCCCGACTACCCTTTCGAGAGACCCAGTACTTC. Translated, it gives CASSQEPRLPFRETQYF.

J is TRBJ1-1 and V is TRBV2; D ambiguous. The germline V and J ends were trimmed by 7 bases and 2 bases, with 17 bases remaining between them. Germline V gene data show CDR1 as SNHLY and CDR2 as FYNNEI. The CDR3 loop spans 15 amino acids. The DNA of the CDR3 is TGTGCCAGCACCGAAGTCTCCGCCCCAAACACTGAAGCTTTCTTT. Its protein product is CASTEVSAPNTEAFF.

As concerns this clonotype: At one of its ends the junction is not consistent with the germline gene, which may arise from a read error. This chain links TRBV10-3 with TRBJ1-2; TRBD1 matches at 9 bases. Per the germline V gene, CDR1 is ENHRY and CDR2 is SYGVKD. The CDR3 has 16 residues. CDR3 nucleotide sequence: TGTGCCTTCAGTGAGCGGGACAGGGCAACCTTCGATGGCTACACCTTC. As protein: CAFSERDRATFDGYTF.

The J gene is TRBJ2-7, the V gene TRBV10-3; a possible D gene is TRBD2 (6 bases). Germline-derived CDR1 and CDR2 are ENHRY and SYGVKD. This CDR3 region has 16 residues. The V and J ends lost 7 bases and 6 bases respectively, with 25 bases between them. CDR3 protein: CAINSVTPGEGGEQYF. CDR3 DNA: TGTGCCATCAACTCAGTTACCCCGGGAGAAGGAGGCGAGCAGTACTTC.

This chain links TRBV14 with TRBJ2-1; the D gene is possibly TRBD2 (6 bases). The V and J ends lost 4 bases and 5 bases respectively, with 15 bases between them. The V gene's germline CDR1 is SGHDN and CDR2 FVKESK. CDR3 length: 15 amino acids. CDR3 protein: CASSPTGTRHNEQFF. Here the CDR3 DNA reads TGTGCCAGCAGCCCAACGGGGACTCGTCACAATGAGCAGTTCTTC.

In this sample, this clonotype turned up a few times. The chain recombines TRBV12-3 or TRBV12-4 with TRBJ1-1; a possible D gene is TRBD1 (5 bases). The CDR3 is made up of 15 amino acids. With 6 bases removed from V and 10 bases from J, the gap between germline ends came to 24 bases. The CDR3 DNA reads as TGTGCCAGCAGCTTCCGGGACCTCCAGTTCCAAGGAGCTTTCTTT. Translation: CASSFRDLQFQGAFF.

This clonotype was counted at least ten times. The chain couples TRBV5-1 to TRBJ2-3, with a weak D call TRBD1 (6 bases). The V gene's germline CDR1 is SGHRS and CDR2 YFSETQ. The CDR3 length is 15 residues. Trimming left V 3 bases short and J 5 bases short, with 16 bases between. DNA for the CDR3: TGCGCCAGCAGCTCACAGGGTCAGGATATAGATACGCAGTATTTT. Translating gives CASSSQGQDIDTQYF. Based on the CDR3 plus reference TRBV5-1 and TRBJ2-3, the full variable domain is KAGVTQTPRYLIKTRGQQVTLSCSPISGHRSVSWYQQTPGQGLQFLFEYFSETQRNKGNFPGRFSGRQFSNSRSEMNVSTLELGDSALYLCASSSQGQDIDTQYFGPGTRLTVL.